This T cell receptor (beta chain) stems from a study of radiotherapy plus CTLA-4 blockade in lung cancer. Notes on the study in general: According to reports, early shifts in blood T cell clones, alongside interferon-beta, forecast response most accurately.

The CDR3 runs to 16 residues. The V gene's germline CDR1 is LGHNA and CDR2 YNFKEQ. V lost 2 bases to trimming and J lost 2 bases; unmatched junction nucleotides: 9. Sequenced by immunoSEQ multiplex PCR; TCRdb stores in-frame clones only, minus some. This table holds 30,000 or so clones, 70% found once. Concerning this clone itself: Its antigen is currently unknown.

The sample consisted of peripheral blood, taken from a patient treated with radiotherapy plus ipilimumab. The genes are TRBV4-2 and TRBJ2-7; the match to TRBD1 covers 7 bases. The TCR was taken from a human donor with non-small cell lung cancer who had stable disease on radiotherapy plus ipilimumab. CDR3 region: CASSQSDRVVTYEQYF. The CDR3 DNA sequence: TGTGCCAGCAGCCAATCAGACAGGGTTGTCACCTACGAGCAGTACTTC.